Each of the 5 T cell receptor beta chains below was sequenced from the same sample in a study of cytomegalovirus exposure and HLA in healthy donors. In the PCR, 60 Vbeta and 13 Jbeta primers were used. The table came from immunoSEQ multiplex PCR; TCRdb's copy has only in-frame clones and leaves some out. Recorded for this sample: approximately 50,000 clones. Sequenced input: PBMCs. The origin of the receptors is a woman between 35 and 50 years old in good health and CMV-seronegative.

CDR3 loop: CASSLGRGRGGTEAFF. Written as DNA, the CDR3 is TGTGCCAGCTCACTGGGGAGGGGCAGGGGCGGTACTGAAGCTTTCTTT. The V gene is TRBV18, the J gene TRBJ1-1; D may be TRBD1 (6 bases). The CDR3 extends over 16 amino acids. Per germline, CDR1 KGHSH and CDR2 LQKENI. V gave up 4 bases and J gave up 5 bases, with 20 bases separating them.

The CDR3: CASTGTGVRDTQYF. In DNA, the CDR3 is TGTGCCAGCACCGGGACAGGGGTTAGAGATACGCAGTATTTT. The chain carries TRBV21-1 and TRBJ2-3; the table names TRBD1, a call not compared with the DNA. TRBV21-1 is tagged as a pseudogene. The CDR3 runs to 14 residues.

In DNA form, the CDR3 reads TGCAGCGTTGTCGCGGTATTGTCCTCTGGGGCCAACGTCCTGACTTTC. Its translation is CSVVAVLSSGANVLTF. This rearrangement joins TRBV29-1 to TRBJ2-6; D is ambiguous. The germline gives CDR1 SQVTM, CDR2 ANQGSEA. The V gene lost 4 bases and the J gene lost 0 bases, with 13 bases spanning the gap. This CDR3 region has 16 residues.

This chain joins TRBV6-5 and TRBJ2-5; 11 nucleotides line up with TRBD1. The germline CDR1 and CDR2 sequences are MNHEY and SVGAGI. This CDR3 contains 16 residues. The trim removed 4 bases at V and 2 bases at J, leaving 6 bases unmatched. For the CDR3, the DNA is TGTGCCAGCAGTTTCCGGACAGGGGGCCTGCAAGAGACCCAGTACTTC. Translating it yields CASSFRTGGLQETQYF.

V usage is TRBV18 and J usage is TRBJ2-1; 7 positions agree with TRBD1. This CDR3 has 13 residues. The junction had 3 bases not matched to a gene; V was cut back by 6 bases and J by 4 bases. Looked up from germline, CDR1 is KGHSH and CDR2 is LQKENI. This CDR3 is CASSRTGYNEQFF. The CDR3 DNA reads TGTGCCAGCTCGAGGACAGGATACAATGAGCAGTTCTTC. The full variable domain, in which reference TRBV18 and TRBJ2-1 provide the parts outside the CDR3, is NAGVMQNPRHLVRRRGQEARLRCSPMKGHSHVYWYRQLPEEGLKFMVYLQKENIIDESGMPKERFSAEFPKEGPSILRIQQVVRGDSAAYFCASSRTGYNEQFFGPGTRLTVL.